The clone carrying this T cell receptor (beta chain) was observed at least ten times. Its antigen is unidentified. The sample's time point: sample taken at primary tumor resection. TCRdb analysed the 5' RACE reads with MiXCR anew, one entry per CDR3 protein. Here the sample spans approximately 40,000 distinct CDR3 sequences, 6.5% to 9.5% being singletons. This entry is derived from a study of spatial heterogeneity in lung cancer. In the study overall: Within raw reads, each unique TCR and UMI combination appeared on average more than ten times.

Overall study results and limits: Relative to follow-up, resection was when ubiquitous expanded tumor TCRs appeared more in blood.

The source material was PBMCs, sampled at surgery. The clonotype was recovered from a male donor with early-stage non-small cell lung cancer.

CDR3 in DNA: TGTGCCAGCAGCACCAGATGGGGTGAGCAGTTCTTC. It translates to CASSTRWGEQFF. This chain links TRBV9 with TRBJ2-1, with D unclear. V lost 4 bases, J lost 9 bases, and 11 bases lay in between. Germline CDR1 SGDLS, CDR2 YYNGEE. The CDR3 extends over 12 amino acids.